The 30 T cell receptor beta chains listed next were all sequenced from one sample in a study of OX40 agonist ivuxolimab in advanced cancers. The library was prepared using the immunoSEQ multiplex PCR assay. Drawn from immuneACCESS, this table holds only the in-frame rearrangements with V and J called that TCRdb kept. Clones are partly lost; checked studies trace under half to an unresolved V gene and leave the rest unexplained. This sample comprises about 58,000 clones, approximately 88% of them detected only once. About 3.5% of the sample is taken by the ten largest. The source material was CD4+ or CD8+ T cells sorted from blood, sampled in a trial of the OX40 agonist ivuxolimab. These receptors were obtained from an adult with an advanced solid tumor such as melanoma, head and neck, liver or kidney cancer.

This clone appeared a few times. The J gene is TRBJ1-5, the V gene TRBV27; no definite D call. Trimming took 3 bases from V and 2 from J, leaving 5 bases between them. CDR3 size: 13 residues. Germline loops: CDR1 MNHEY, CDR2 SMNVEV (reference sequence). CDR3 sequence: CASSLAGNQPQHF. CDR3 nucleotides: TGTGCCAGCAGTTTGGCAGGCAATCAGCCCCAGCATTTT.

This clone was observed a single time. The gene calls are TRBV29-1 and TRBJ2-1; D may be TRBD1 (6 bases). This CDR3 region has 14 residues. V was trimmed by 7 bases and J by 2 bases, leaving 15 bases between them. Germline V gives CDR1 SQVTM, CDR2 ANQGSEA. CDR3 coding DNA: TGCAGCGCCCCCGACAGGCGGACCTACAATGAGCAGTTCTTC. As protein: CSAPDRRTYNEQFF.

This clone was counted a single time. The V and J genes are TRBV28 and TRBJ1-5; no definite D call. Per germline, CDR1 MDHEN and CDR2 SYDVKM. The ends were cut back, 3 bases at V and 5 bases at J, with 14 bases in the middle. The CDR3 has 15 amino acids. The CDR3 is CASSFAGAIHQPQHF. The CDR3 nucleotides are TGTGCCAGCAGTTTTGCAGGAGCGATACATCAGCCCCAGCATTTT.

The rearrangement links TRBV6-5 to TRBJ2-7; the D gene is possibly TRBD1 (6 bases). Germline assignment: CDR1 MNHEY and CDR2 SVGAGI. V lost 6 bases to trimming and J lost 6 bases, with 12 bases between them. This CDR3 has 12 residues. The CDR3 here is CASRQQGSEQYF. CDR3 in DNA: TGTGCCAGCAGACAACAGGGATCCGAGCAGTACTTC.

The chain carries TRBV6-1 and TRBJ1-4, with unresolved D. V gave up 8 bases and J gave up 5 bases, with 12 bases separating them. The CDR3 sequence is 13 residues long. Per germline, CDR1 MNHNS and CDR2 SASEGT. The CDR3 sequence is CASRPAPNEKLFF. The DNA for the CDR3 is TGTGCCAGCCGGCCGGCCCCAAATGAAAAACTGTTTTTT.

V is TRBV6-6 and J is TRBJ1-5; D unresolved. The CDR3 sequence is 15 residues long. V shed 2 bases and J shed 0 bases, with 8 bases lying between them. Germline loops: CDR1 MNHNY, CDR2 SVGAGI (reference sequence). The CDR3 protein is CASSYPTDSNQPQHF. The DNA of the CDR3 is TGTGCCAGCAGTTACCCGACGGATAGCAATCAGCCCCAGCATTTT.

The chain employs TRBV6-1 and TRBJ2-3; 9 nucleotides align to TRBD2. Germline assignment: CDR1 MNHNS and CDR2 SASEGT. V gave up 2 bases and J gave up 2 bases; unmatched junction bases: 11. There are 18 residues in the CDR3. The CDR3 DNA follows: TGTGCCAGCAGTGAACAAGCGGGAGGCAGTCCCTCCACAGATACGCAGTATTTT. Protein sequence: CASSEQAGGSPSTDTQYF.

This clone has only one observation. The V call is TRBV7-8, the J call TRBJ2-2, with 7 bases that match TRBD2. From germline, CDR1 is SGHVS and CDR2 FQNEAQ. This CDR3 is 14 amino acids long. Unmatched junction bases numbered 3, after V lost 4 bases and J lost 4 bases. CDR3 DNA sequence: TGTGCCAGCAGCTGGGGGGGTAGCACCGGGGAGCTGTTTTTT. This gives the protein CASSWGGSTGELFF.

The genes are TRBV5-1 and TRBJ2-7, with D maybe TRBD1 (5 bases). Between the trimmed V and J ends, which lost 3 bases and 3 bases, there was a span of 7 bases. Germline CDR1 is SGHRS and CDR2 is YFSETQ. This CDR3 is 12 amino acids long. In DNA, the CDR3 is TGCGCCAGCAGCTCGGACAACTACGAGCAGTACTTC. Protein: CASSSDNYEQYF.

The rearrangement joins TRBV28 to TRBJ1-2; a weak D match, TRBD1 (6 bases). The CDR3 is 14 amino acids. The germline V gene encodes CDR1 MDHEN and CDR2 SYDVKM. V was trimmed by 7 bases and J by 1 base, leaving 13 bases between them. The CDR3 sequence: CASKRQDSNYGYTF. DNA of the CDR3: TGTGCCAGCAAGAGACAGGACAGTAACTATGGCTACACCTTC.

The J gene is TRBJ2-3, the V gene TRBV30; TRBD1 agrees at 8 bases. V shed 5 bases, J shed 7 bases, and the junction held 2 bases outside the gene matches. The CDR3 is 11 amino acids. Germline V CDR1 and CDR2: GTSNPN, SVGIG (reference sequence). The CDR3 region is CAWHRGNTQYF. CDR3 in DNA: TGTGCCTGGCACAGGGGGAATACGCAGTATTTT.

This chain joins TRBV6-6 and TRBJ1-2, with TRBD1 as a possible D gene (6 bases). V dropped 0 bases and J dropped 4 bases, with 12 bases sitting between them. The CDR3 spans 15 residues. From germline, CDR1 is MNHNY and CDR2 SVGAGI (reference sequence). The CDR3: CASSYSQGGGYGYTF. CDR3 bases: TGTGCCAGCAGTTACTCTCAGGGAGGGGGCTATGGCTACACCTTC.

In this sample, this clone turned up once. The rearrangement links TRBV28 to TRBJ2-3, with 11 nucleotides matching TRBD2. CDR3 size: 16 residues. Germline V gene lookup returns CDR1 MDHEN and CDR2 SYDVKM. V lost 2 bases, J lost 7 bases, and 8 bases stayed unmatched. The CDR3 nucleotides read TGTGCCAGCAGTTTAACCCCCGGACTAGCGGGTAATACGCAGTATTTT. Residues: CASSLTPGLAGNTQYF.

The V gene is TRBV30, the J gene TRBJ2-2, with 14 bases identical to TRBD2. Unmatched junction bases numbered 1, after V lost 0 bases and J lost 4 bases. From germline, CDR1 is GTSNPN and CDR2 SVGIG (reference sequence). The CDR3 spans 16 residues. The CDR3 region is CAWSVGTSGSTGELFF. CDR3 bases: TGTGCCTGGAGTGTAGGGACTAGCGGGAGCACCGGGGAGCTGTTTTTT.

This chain links TRBV9 with TRBJ2-1; tentative D call: TRBD2 (6 bases). V lost 4 bases and J lost 2, with 16 bases in between. The CDR3 length is 16 residues. Germline CDR1 SGDLS, CDR2 YYNGEE. CDR3 nucleotide sequence: TGTGCCAGCAGCACAGTCGGGACTCCTGCCTACAATGAGCAGTTCTTC. This gives the protein CASSTVGTPAYNEQFF.

The chain has TRBV28 and TRBJ2-7; 9 bases agree with TRBD1. In germline, CDR1 is MDHEN, CDR2 SYDVKM. The trim removed 5 bases at V and 5 bases at J, leaving 7 bases unmatched. This CDR3 is 14 amino acids long. The CDR3 bases are TGTGCCAGCAGTGGGGGACAGGGTATTGACGAGCAGTACTTC. It specifies CASSGGQGIDEQYF.

J is TRBJ1-1 and V is TRBV10-2, with D possibly being TRBD1 (6 bases). The CDR3 covers 18 residues. V dropped 8 bases and J dropped 3 bases, with 28 bases sitting between them. CDR1 WSHSY and CDR2 SAAADI come from the germline V gene. CDR3 DNA: TGCGCCAGCCAATCAACGTTTTGGAACAGGGTTATGCACACTGAAGCTTTCTTT. It translates to CASQSTFWNRVMHTEAFF.

This sequence joins TRBV29-1 and TRBJ2-3, with TRBD1 as a possible D gene (5 bases). The germline V gene encodes CDR1 SQVTM and CDR2 ANQGSEA. Trimming removed 7 bases from V and 2 bases from J, with 13 bases in between. The CDR3 is 13 residues long. The CDR3 is CSARTRLTDTQYF. DNA for the CDR3: TGCAGCGCCCGGACACGACTCACAGATACGCAGTATTTT.

The chain links TRBV28 to TRBJ2-2; either TRBD1 or TRBD2 may supply D (5 bases each). V was pared by 6 bases and J by 4 bases, with 18 bases between. In germline, CDR1 is MDHEN, CDR2 SYDVKM. The CDR3 is 16 residues long. CDR3 amino acids: CASRSGTGGGTGELFF. The CDR3 DNA reads TGTGCCAGCAGGTCCGGGACGGGCGGAGGCACCGGGGAGCTGTTTTTT.

V usage is TRBV29-1 and J usage is TRBJ1-2; a possible D gene is TRBD1 (6 bases). The V and J ends lost 7 bases and 2 bases respectively, with 11 bases between them. CDR3 length: 12 residues. The germline CDR1 and CDR2 sequences are SQVTM and ANQGSEA. CDR3 in amino acids: CSGGGENYGYTF. Here the CDR3 DNA reads TGCAGCGGAGGGGGGGAGAACTATGGCTACACCTTC.

This chain links TRBV5-4 with TRBJ2-5, with 10 nucleotides matching TRBD1. Germline values: CDR1 SGHNT, CDR2 YYREEE (reference sequence). V dropped 4 bases and J dropped 5; count of bases not matched to a gene: 2. The CDR3 contains 13 residues. The chain's CDR3 is CASSGDRGETQYF. The CDR3 DNA sequence: TGTGCCAGCAGCGGGGACAGGGGCGAGACCCAGTACTTC.

The chain carries TRBV5-1 and TRBJ2-1, with 9 bases fitting TRBD1. The CDR3 is 15 residues long. Germline V gives CDR1 SGHRS, CDR2 YFSETQ. J was trimmed by 6 bases and V by 4 bases; bases with no gene match: 8. CDR3 amino acids: CASSPTGQGFNEQFF. The CDR3 region has the DNA TGCGCCAGCAGCCCCACGGGACAGGGTTTCAATGAGCAGTTCTTC.

The chain employs TRBV9 and TRBJ1-3; the D is unclear. The CDR3 has 15 residues. Germline V CDR1 and CDR2: SGDLS, YYNGEE. Between the trimmed V and J ends, which lost 2 bases and 3 bases, there was a span of 12 bases. The CDR3, as DNA: TGTGCCAGCAGCGTGTGGGAGGAGTATGGAAACACCATATATTTT. It yields the protein CASSVWEEYGNTIYF.

The chain combines TRBV5-5 with TRBJ1-1; weak D call: TRBD1 (6 bases). The CDR3 loop spans 14 amino acids. V gave up 5 bases and J gave up 0 bases, with 11 bases separating them. Germline V gene sequence: CDR1 SGHKS, CDR2 YYEKEE (reference sequence). Here the CDR3 reads CASRWDTMNTEAFF. The CDR3 region has the DNA TGTGCCAGCAGATGGGACACCATGAACACTGAAGCTTTCTTT.

The chain couples TRBV28 to TRBJ2-7, with D unresolved. Germline CDR1 MDHEN, CDR2 SYDVKM. This CDR3 is 14 amino acids long. The germline V and J ends were trimmed by 5 bases and 7 bases, with 18 bases remaining between them. CDR3 in amino acids: CASSIPRAPDEQYF. For the CDR3, the DNA is TGTGCCAGCAGTATACCTAGAGCACCTGATGAGCAGTACTTC.

V is TRBV28 and J is TRBJ2-7, with 9 bases that match TRBD2. V shed 5 bases and J 2 bases; nucleotides not matched to a gene: 4. The CDR3 is made up of 14 amino acids. Germline assignment: CDR1 MDHEN and CDR2 SYDVKM. The CDR3 sequence: CASSQLAGAYEQYF. As DNA, the CDR3 is TGTGCCAGCAGTCAACTAGCGGGTGCCTACGAGCAGTACTTC.

This sequence joins TRBV6-6 and TRBJ2-5, with D tentatively TRBD1 (5 bases). The CDR3 is made up of 15 amino acids. In germline, CDR1 is MNHNY, CDR2 SVGAGI (reference sequence). V was cut by 2 bases and J by 1 base, with 11 bases left in between. In nucleotides, the CDR3 is TGTGCCAGCAGTTACCGACAGCTGGGCCAAGAGACCCAGTACTTC. Translating it yields CASSYRQLGQETQYF.

The chain links TRBV5-5 to TRBJ2-6; D is unresolved. The CDR3 length is 15 residues. Deletions cut 4 bases from V and 0 bases from J, with 8 bases between. Germline V gene data show CDR1 as SGHKS and CDR2 as YYEKEE (reference sequence). The CDR3 DNA follows: TGTGCCAGCAGCACAACGGGCTCTGGGGCCAACGTCCTGACTTTC. It yields the protein CASSTTGSGANVLTF.

The rearrangement joins TRBV11-2 to TRBJ1-1; 8 nucleotides align to TRBD1. The CDR3 has 14 amino acids. Trimming cost V 3 bases and J 5 bases; bases outside gene matches: 5. The V gene's germline CDR1 is SGHAT and CDR2 FQNNGV. The CDR3 nucleotides are TGTGCCAGCAGCTTCGGACAGGGAGGAACTGAAGCTTTCTTT. This sequence encodes CASSFGQGGTEAFF. Combining the CDR3 with reference TRBV11-2 and TRBJ1-1 gives the whole variable domain EAGVAQSPRYKIIEKRQSVAFWCNPISGHATLYWYQQILGQGPKLLIQFQNNGVVDDSQLPKDRFSAERLKGVDSTLKIQPAKLEDSAVYLCASSFGQGGTEAFFGQGTRLTVV.

Comment on this clone: The junction and the germline gene differ at one end; a read error may be behind it. Additional DNA sequences in this sample encode the identical CDR3. J is TRBJ1-5 and V is TRBV28, with a tentative D call TRBD1 (6 bases). The CDR3 length is 13 residues. Looked up from germline, CDR1 is MDHEN and CDR2 is SYDVKM. The CDR3 sequence is CASSLFSRDKTNF. CDR3 nucleotides: TGTGCCAGCAGTTTATTTTCTCGGGACAAGACAAATTTT.